This T cell receptor (beta chain) stems from a study of blood T cells in healthy people across ages. Study conclusions and caveats: Naive T cell percentage showed a strong correlation with the diversity of TCR beta.

Researchers isolated at least 6 million PBMCs per sample. Primed by a sample-barcoded 5' primer and a J-beta primer mix, a second PCR proceeded for 7 to 11 cycles. MiXCR, applied by TCRdb to the 5' RACE reads, yields one record per CDR3 protein. Counted here are 1.5 million to 2 million distinct CDR3 sequences, around 40% occurring once; the ten biggest clones make up 23%. As for this clonotype: What it binds is not known.

The V gene's germline CDR1 is SEHNR and CDR2 FQNEAQ (reference sequence). This CDR3 has 13 residues. V gave up 4 bases and J gave up 4 bases, with 11 bases separating them. Sequenced input: blood. This TCR derives from a human donor in good health. The chain has TRBV7-9 and TRBJ2-7; maybe TRBD2 (5 bases). The DNA for the CDR3 is TGTGCCAGCAGCTACGGAGAGGGTTACGAGCAGTACTTC. It yields the protein CASSYGEGYEQYF.